This T cell receptor (beta chain) was recovered during a study of blood T cells in healthy people across ages. A note on this clonotype: Antigen unknown.

A J-beta primer mix and a sample-barcoded 5' primer were used in a second PCR of roughly 7 to 12 cycles. The template-switch adaptor was a 5' adaptor with 12 random nucleotides. It tagged each cDNA molecule. CDR3-containing paired-end reads numbering at least 2.5 million came from each sample. TCRdb fed the 5' RACE reads into MiXCR, producing one record per CDR3 protein. Among approximately 830,000 distinct CDR3 sequences listed, approximately 59% were seen once. Findings and caveats of the study: PBMCs that were unsorted prevented a conclusive naive versus antigen-experienced comparison.

The CDR3 extends over 12 amino acids. Germline V gene data show CDR1 as SGDLS and CDR2 as YYNGEE. This receptor was taken from a man younger than 45 in good health. The chain couples TRBV9 to TRBJ2-5; no firm D call. The DNA matches TRBJ2-7 better at its end, which makes the J call doubtful. Sequencing was performed on blood. In nucleotides, the CDR3 is TGTGCCAGCAGCTCCCTCGTCTCCGAGCAGTACTTC. Amino acid sequence: CASSSLVSEQYF.